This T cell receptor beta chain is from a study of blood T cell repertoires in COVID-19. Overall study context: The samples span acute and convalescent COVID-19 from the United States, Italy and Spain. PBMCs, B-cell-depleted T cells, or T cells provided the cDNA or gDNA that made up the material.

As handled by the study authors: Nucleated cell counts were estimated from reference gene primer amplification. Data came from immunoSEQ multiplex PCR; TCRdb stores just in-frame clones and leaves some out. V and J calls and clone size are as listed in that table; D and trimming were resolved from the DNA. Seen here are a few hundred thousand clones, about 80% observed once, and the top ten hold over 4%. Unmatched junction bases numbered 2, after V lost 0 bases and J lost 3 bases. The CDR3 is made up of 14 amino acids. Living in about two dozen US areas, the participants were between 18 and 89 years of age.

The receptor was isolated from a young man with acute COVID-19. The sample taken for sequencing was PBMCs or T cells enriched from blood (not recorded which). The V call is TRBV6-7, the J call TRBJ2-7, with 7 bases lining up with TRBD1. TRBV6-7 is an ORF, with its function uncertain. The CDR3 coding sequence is TGTGCCAGCAGTTACTCCGGGACAGTCTACGAGCAGTACGTC. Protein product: CASSYSGTVYEQYV.